The clone carrying this T cell receptor beta chain was detected only once. The assay was immunoSEQ multiplex PCR, and TCRdb's table has in-frame clones only and misses some. This sample has roughly 300,000 clones, with roughly nine tenths found just once. This record belongs to a study of blood T cell repertoires in COVID-19. Overall study context: From the United States, Italy and Spain came samples of acute and convalescent COVID-19. Sources were T cells, B-cell-depleted T cells, or PBMCs; the material itself was cDNA or gDNA.

Researchers sorted participants into cohorts using their self-reported clinical history. This TCR was sampled from a woman in her 30s who had recovered from COVID-19. The sequencing input was PBMCs or T cells enriched from blood (not recorded which).

The CDR3 DNA is TGTGCCAGCAGACGCACAGGGAGCAATCAGCCCCAGCATTTT. Its translation is CASRRTGSNQPQHF. The V and J genes are TRBV27 and TRBJ1-5; tentative D call: TRBD1 (6 bases). Germline loops: CDR1 MNHEY, CDR2 SMNVEV (reference sequence). Trimming left V 6 bases short and J 1 base short, with 10 bases between. The CDR3 has 14 residues.